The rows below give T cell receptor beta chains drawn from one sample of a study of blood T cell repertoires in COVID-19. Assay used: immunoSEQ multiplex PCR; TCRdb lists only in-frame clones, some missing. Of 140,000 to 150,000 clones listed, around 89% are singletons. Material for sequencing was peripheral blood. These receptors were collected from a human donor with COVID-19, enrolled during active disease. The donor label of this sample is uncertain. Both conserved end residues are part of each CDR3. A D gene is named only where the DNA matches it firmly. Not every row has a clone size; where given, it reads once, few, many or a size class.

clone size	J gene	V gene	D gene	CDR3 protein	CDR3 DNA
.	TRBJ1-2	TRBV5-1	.	CASGDWDYGYTF	TGCGCCAGCGGCGACTGGGACTATGGCTACACCTTC
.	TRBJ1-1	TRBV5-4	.	CASSLEGGTEAFF	TGTGCCAGCAGCTTAGAGGGTGGCACTGAAGCTTTCTTT
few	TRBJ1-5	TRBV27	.	CASSLRQSNQPQHF	TGTGCCAGCAGTTTACGACAGAGCAATCAGCCCCAGCATTTT
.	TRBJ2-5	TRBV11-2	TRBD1	CASSLSTTGVETQYF	TGTGCCAGCAGCTTATCCACGACAGGGGTGGAGACCCAGTACTTC
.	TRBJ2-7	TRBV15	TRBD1	CAIRPLGQGSYEQYF	TGTGCCATCCGTCCCCTGGGACAGGGGTCCTACGAGCAGTACTTC
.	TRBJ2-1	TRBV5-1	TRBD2	CASATSGGPYNEQFF	TGCGCCAGCGCGACTAGCGGGGGACCATACAATGAGCAGTTCTTC
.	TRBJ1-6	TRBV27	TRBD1	CASSSIQGINSPLHF	TGTGCCAGCAGTTCAATACAGGGGATCAATTCACCCCTCCACTTT
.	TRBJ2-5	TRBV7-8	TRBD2	CASSLGRAETQYF	TGTGCCAGCAGCCTGGGGAGGGCAGAGACCCAGTACTTC
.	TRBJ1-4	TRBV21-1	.	CASSKGGANEKLFF	TGTGCCAGCAGCAAGGGGGGGGCTAATGAAAAACTGTTTTTT
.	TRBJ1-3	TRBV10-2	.	CASHGGRGSGNTIYF	TGCGCCAGCCACGGCGGGAGGGGCTCTGGAAACACCATATATTTT
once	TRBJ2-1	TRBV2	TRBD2	CASSEILAGGGEQFF	TGTGCCAGCAGTGAAATCCTAGCGGGAGGGGGTGAGCAGTTCTTC
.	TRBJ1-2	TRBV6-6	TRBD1	CASSYYGQANYGYTF	TGTGCCAGCAGTTACTATGGACAGGCTAACTATGGCTACACCTTC
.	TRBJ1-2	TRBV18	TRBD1	CASSREAGGSSYGYTF	TGTGCCAGCTCACGTGAGGCAGGGGGGTCTTCCTATGGCTACACCTTC
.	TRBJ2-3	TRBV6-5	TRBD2	CASRQLARDTQYF	TGTGCCAGCAGACAACTAGCGAGGGATACGCAGTATTTT
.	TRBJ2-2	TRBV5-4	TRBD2	CASSRPGGRITGELFF	TGTGCCAGCAGTAGACCGGGGGGGCGTATCACCGGGGAGCTGTTTTTT
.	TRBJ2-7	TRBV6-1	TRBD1	CASSDPGQGDEQYF	TGTGCCAGCAGTGATCCGGGACAGGGGGACGAGCAGTACTTC
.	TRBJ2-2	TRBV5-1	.	CASSVLQSPGELFF	TGCGCCAGCAGCGTATTACAGAGTCCCGGGGAGCTGTTTTTT
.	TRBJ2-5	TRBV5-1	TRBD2	CASSYGTSRIETQYF	TGCGCCAGCAGCTACGGGACTAGCAGAATAGAGACCCAGTACTTC
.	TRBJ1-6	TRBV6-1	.	CASSDWQYNSPLHF	TGTGCCAGCAGTGATTGGCAGTACAATTCACCCCTCCACTTT
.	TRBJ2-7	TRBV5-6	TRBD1	CASSLAKGQGDPSSYEQYF	TGTGCCAGCAGCTTGGCCAAGGGACAGGGGGATCCTAGCTCCTACGAGCAGTACTTC
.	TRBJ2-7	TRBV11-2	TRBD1	CASSRDRVVYEQYF	TGTGCCAGCAGCCGGGACAGGGTCGTCTACGAGCAGTACTTC
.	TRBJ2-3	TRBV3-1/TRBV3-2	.	CASSQVLTDTQYF	TGTGCCAGCAGCCAAGTACTAACAGATACGCAGTATTTT
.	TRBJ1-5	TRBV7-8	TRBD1	CASSLYEQGSYQPQHF	TGTGCCAGCAGCTTGTACGAACAGGGGAGTTATCAGCCCCAGCATTTT